These 26 T cell receptor beta chains originate from one sample sequenced in a study of cytomegalovirus exposure and HLA in healthy donors (dated by TCRdb to 2017 to 2019). Library creation used the immunoSEQ multiplex PCR assay. The multiplex PCR relied on a mix of 60 forward primers for TCR Vbeta segments and 13 reverse primers for TCR Jbeta segments. TCRdb obtained this table from immuneACCESS and retained in-frame rearrangements with V and J assigned. These tables miss some clones; where compared with another copy, unresolved V genes account for less than half of the shortfall, and the remainder is unexplained. The sample contains about 72,000 clones, 82% of them found a single time. The ten largest clones represent under 2.5% of the sample. The specimen sequenced was PBMCs. These receptors originate from a man between 18 and 35 years old in good health and CMV-seronegative.

The chain recombines TRBV27 with TRBJ2-1; D is undetermined. The CDR3 extends over 16 amino acids. The germline V gene encodes CDR1 MNHEY and CDR2 SMNVEV (reference sequence). Trimming took off 5 bases at V and 0 bases at J, with 14 bases between the two ends. CDR3 in amino acids: CASSAPDTSSYNEQFF. The DNA for the CDR3 is TGTGCCAGCAGTGCCCCAGATACCAGCTCCTACAATGAGCAGTTCTTC.

A single count supports this clone. The rearrangement joins TRBV9 to TRBJ2-7; 8 nucleotides agree with TRBD2. Germline values: CDR1 SGDLS, CDR2 YYNGEE. Trimming removed 0 bases from V and 2 bases from J; junction bases left unmatched: 4. The CDR3 is made up of 15 amino acids. This CDR3 is CASSVETSGPYEQYF. The DNA for the CDR3 is TGTGCCAGCAGCGTAGAAACTAGCGGACCCTACGAGCAGTACTTC.

The rearrangement joins TRBV5-4 to TRBJ2-1; the match to TRBD2 covers 8 bases. The CDR3 extends over 16 amino acids. Germline values: CDR1 SGHNT, CDR2 YYREEE (reference sequence). Losses at the gene ends were 1 base for V and 1 base for J; bases not matched to a gene: 4. The DNA for the CDR3 is TGTGCCAGCAGCTTGCCGGCGGGAGGTTCCTACAATGAGCAGTTCTTC. Its protein is CASSLPAGGSYNEQFF. Complete variable domain (other parts from reference TRBV5-4 and TRBJ2-1): ETGVTQSPTHLIKTRGQQVTLRCSSQSGHNTVSWYQQALGQGPQFIFQYYREEENGRGNFPPRFSGLQFPNYSSELNVNALELDDSALYLCASSLPAGGSYNEQFFGPGTRLTVL.

This clone showed up just once. The chain links TRBV30 to TRBJ2-2; 10 bases are a match to TRBD1. Trimming at V came to 1 base and at J to 9 bases, leaving 14 bases not matched to a gene. Per germline, CDR1 GTSNPN and CDR2 SVGIG (reference sequence). CDR3 length: 17 amino acids. The CDR3 here is CAWSDLKDRGFVRELFF. The CDR3 DNA follows: TGTGCCTGGAGTGATCTTAAGGACAGGGGGTTTGTAAGGGAGCTGTTTTTT.

This chain uses TRBV7-2 with TRBJ2-4; 7 bases map to TRBD1. The CDR3 spans 14 residues. Germline values: CDR1 SGHTA, CDR2 FQGNSA. V lost 2 bases and J lost 6; bases outside the gene matches: 4. As DNA, the CDR3 is TGTGCCAGCAGCTTATGGGGACAGAGAAACATTCAGTACTTC. Residues: CASSLWGQRNIQYF.

The rearrangement uses TRBV7-2 and TRBJ1-2; D remains ambiguous. V lost 3 bases and J 3 bases, leaving 17 bases between the germline ends. Germline CDR1 SGHTA, CDR2 FQGNSA. CDR3 length equals 16 residues. The CDR3, as DNA: TGTGCCAGCAGCTTGTTAGCGGCGGCCACCTACTATGGCTACACCTTC. It encodes CASSLLAAATYYGYTF.

The rearrangement uses TRBV4-1 and TRBJ2-4, with 7 bases matching TRBD2. Germline V gene data show CDR1 as MGHRA and CDR2 as YSYEKL. The V segment lost 0 bases and the J segment 4 bases; nucleotides outside the gene matches: 9. This CDR3 region has 17 residues. CDR3 sequence (DNA): TGCGCCAGCAGCCAAGAAATGGGCCTAGCGGTAAAAAACATTCAGTACTTC. It specifies CASSQEMGLAVKNIQYF.

The chain combines TRBV28 with TRBJ1-2; maybe TRBD1 (6 bases). Trimming removed 7 bases from V and 8 bases from J, with 17 bases in between. The CDR3 contains 13 residues. CDR1 and CDR2 from the germline V gene are MDHEN and SYDVKM. The CDR3 coding sequence is TGTGCCAGCACAATCCGCCAGGGGAACGGCTACACCTTC. Its protein is CASTIRQGNGYTF.

The chain couples TRBV28 to TRBJ2-7; D is ambiguous. CDR3 size: 12 residues. Trimming took off 2 bases at V and 6 bases at J, with 8 bases between the two ends. The germline V gene encodes CDR1 MDHEN and CDR2 SYDVKM. CDR3 loop: CASSLVVSEQYF. In nucleotides, the CDR3 is TGTGCCAGCAGTTTAGTAGTTTCCGAGCAGTACTTC.

The chain is built from TRBV5-4 and TRBJ1-6; D gene ambiguous. V shed 4 bases and J shed 11 bases, with 13 bases lying between them. CDR1 is SGHNT and CDR2 is YYREEE in the germline V gene (reference sequence). This CDR3 region has 13 residues. The CDR3 region has the DNA TGTGCCAGCAGCCCCGGACTCTGGGCACCCCTCCACTTT. It specifies CASSPGLWAPLHF.

The rearrangement joins TRBV18 to TRBJ1-1, with 7 bases aligning to TRBD1. The germline CDR1 and CDR2 sequences are KGHSH and LQKENI. V shed 6 bases, J shed 1 base, and the junction held 5 bases outside the gene matches. The CDR3 contains 14 residues. In DNA, the CDR3 is TGTGCCAGCTCCCCGGACAGGAGGAACACTGAAGCTTTCTTT. Its protein is CASSPDRRNTEAFF.

CDR3 in amino acids: CASSLAGRNPYEQYF. For the CDR3, the DNA is TGTGCCAGCAGCTTAGCGGGCAGAAACCCCTACGAGCAGTACTTC. The chain has TRBV7-9 and TRBJ2-7; no reliable D call. This CDR3 comprises 15 residues. The V gene lost 0 bases and the J gene lost 2 bases, with 11 bases spanning the gap. The V gene's germline CDR1 is SEHNR and CDR2 FQNEAQ (reference sequence).

The chain carries TRBV25-1 and TRBJ2-1; D is perhaps TRBD1 (6 bases). CDR3 length equals 14 residues. CDR1 is MGHDK and CDR2 is SYGVNS in the germline V gene. Trimming cost V 4 bases and J 8 bases, with 15 bases left between them. The CDR3 DNA reads TGTGCCAGCAGTGGTGGGACACAGGTTTATGAGCAGTTCTTC. This sequence encodes CASSGGTQVYEQFF.

This clone has more than one count but fewer than ten. The chain is built from TRBV28 and TRBJ2-7, with TRBD1 matching over 8 bases. In germline, CDR1 is MDHEN, CDR2 SYDVKM. J was trimmed by 3 bases and V by 4 bases; bases with no gene match: 8. The CDR3 runs to 15 residues. The CDR3 is CASSSQGGQVYEQYF. The CDR3 coding sequence is TGTGCCAGCAGTTCGCAAGGGGGACAGGTCTACGAGCAGTACTTC. The full variable domain, rest sourced from reference TRBV28 and TRBJ2-7, is DVKVTQSSRYLVKRTGEKVFLECVQDMDHENMFWYRQDPGLGLRLIYFSYDVKMKEKGDIPEGYSVSREKKERFSLILESASTNQTSMYLCASSSQGGQVYEQYFGPGTRLTVT.

The genes are TRBV10-3 and TRBJ2-7, with D maybe TRBD1 (6 bases). Trimming removed 3 bases from V and 0 bases from J, with 9 bases in between. The CDR3 extends over 14 amino acids. The germline CDR1 and CDR2 sequences are ENHRY and SYGVKD. The CDR3 DNA is TGTGCCATCAGTGAAGAGGGGGTCTCCTACGAGCAGTACTTC. It translates to CAISEEGVSYEQYF.

This clone has more than one count but fewer than ten. CDR3 sequence reads: CASSSPPGVYGYTF. DNA for the CDR3: TGTGCCAGCAGTTCCCCTCCAGGCGTTTATGGCTACACCTTC. This chain joins TRBV28 and TRBJ1-2; D remains unclear. The CDR3 length is 14 residues. Germline V lookup: CDR1 MDHEN, CDR2 SYDVKM. With 4 bases removed from V and 5 bases from J, the gap between germline ends came to 14 bases.

V and J are TRBV6-5 and TRBJ1-2; D not resolved. This CDR3 contains 14 residues. V was shortened by 2 bases and J by 4 bases, with 11 bases between the two germline ends. Germline V gives CDR1 MNHEY, CDR2 SVGAGI. The CDR3 region is CASSYNEQIYGYTF. CDR3 DNA: TGTGCCAGCAGTTACAACGAGCAAATCTATGGCTACACCTTC.

The chain uses TRBV28 and TRBJ2-7; tentative D call: TRBD1 (6 bases). Trimming removed 3 bases from V and 0 bases from J, with 12 bases in between. The CDR3 has 15 residues. Germline lookup yields CDR1 MDHEN and CDR2 SYDVKM. The CDR3 sequence: CASSFNRVSSYEQYF. CDR3 in DNA: TGTGCCAGCAGTTTTAACAGGGTCAGCTCCTACGAGCAGTACTTC.

The chain links TRBV7-2 to TRBJ1-6; D possibly corresponds to TRBD1 (5 bases). V lost 5 bases to trimming and J lost 4 bases, with 12 bases between them. The germline gives CDR1 SGHTA, CDR2 FQGNSA. The CDR3 has 15 amino acids. For the CDR3, the DNA is TGTGCCAGCAGCCGACCGACAGATTATAATTCACCCCTCCACTTT. Translating it yields CASSRPTDYNSPLHF.

V and J are TRBV11-3 and TRBJ2-3; 12 bases agree with TRBD2. CDR1 and CDR2 (germline): SGHNT, YENEEA. The CDR3 length is 16 residues. V lost 1 base to trimming and J lost 5 bases; unmatched junction nucleotides: 4. DNA for the CDR3: TGTGCCAGCAGCTTAGTACTAGCGGGAGGTCTAGATACGCAGTATTTT. This translates into CASSLVLAGGLDTQYF.

DNA for the CDR3: TGTGCCAGTAGTGTATCAGGGAACACTGAAGCTTTCTTT. Translation gives CASSVSGNTEAFF. V gene TRBV19 combines with J gene TRBJ1-1; D gene unclear. V shed 5 bases and J shed 1 base, with 8 bases lying between them. The CDR3 covers 13 residues. Germline V gives CDR1 LNHDA, CDR2 SQIVND (reference sequence).

The J gene is TRBJ1-2, the V gene TRBV28, with TRBD1 as a possible D gene (6 bases). The CDR3 loop spans 18 amino acids. The germline gives CDR1 MDHEN, CDR2 SYDVKM. Trimming removed 5 bases at V and 4 bases at J, with 26 bases between. This CDR3 is CASSGLQGRVTRSYGYTF. The CDR3 DNA is TGTGCCAGCAGTGGTTTACAGGGTAGGGTCACTCGTTCCTATGGCTACACCTTC.

This clone was detected once. The chain recombines TRBV9 with TRBJ2-7, with D possibly TRBD2 on 5 matching bases. Germline assignment: CDR1 SGDLS and CDR2 YYNGEE. With 2 bases removed from V and 6 bases from J, the gap between germline ends came to 18 bases. The CDR3 covers 15 residues. DNA for the CDR3: TGTGCCAGCAGCGTCGGGTCAGCAGAAGGGAGCGAGCAGTACTTC. Amino acid sequence: CASSVGSAEGSEQYF. The complete variable domain, with remaining parts taken from reference TRBV9 and TRBJ2-7, reads DSGVTQTPKHLITATGQRVTLRCSPRSGDLSVYWYQQSLDQGLQFLIQYYNGEERAKGNILERFSAQQFPDLHSELNLSSLELGDSALYFCASSVGSAEGSEQYFGPGTRLTVT.

The J gene is TRBJ2-3, the V gene TRBV29-1, with unresolved D. The CDR3 sequence is 12 residues long. CDR1 is SQVTM and CDR2 is ANQGSEA in the germline V gene. Trimming removed 4 bases at V and 4 bases at J, with 9 bases between. Here the CDR3 reads CSVASSSDTQYF. The CDR3 DNA is TGCAGCGTTGCGTCCAGTTCAGATACGCAGTATTTT.

Notes on this clone: The junction shows a germline mismatch at one end, possibly a read error. J is TRBJ2-5 and V is TRBV30; 15 bases are a match to TRBD2. The CDR3 is made up of 17 amino acids. Germline loops: CDR1 GTSNPN, CDR2 SVGIG (reference sequence). In DNA form, the CDR3 reads TGTGTCTGGGCCGGGACTAGCGGGAGGTTCTACCAAGAGACCCAGTACTTC. This sequence encodes CVWAGTSGRFYQETQYF.

This chain uses TRBV2 with TRBJ1-4, with a weak D call TRBD1 (6 bases). V was cut by 8 bases and J by 8 bases, with 18 bases left in between. This CDR3 is 14 amino acids long. Germline V gene data show CDR1 as SNHLY and CDR2 as FYNNEI. The CDR3 loop is CASGGGGAGEKLFF. CDR3 in DNA: TGTGCCAGCGGGGGTGGGGGGGCCGGGGAAAAACTGTTTTTT.